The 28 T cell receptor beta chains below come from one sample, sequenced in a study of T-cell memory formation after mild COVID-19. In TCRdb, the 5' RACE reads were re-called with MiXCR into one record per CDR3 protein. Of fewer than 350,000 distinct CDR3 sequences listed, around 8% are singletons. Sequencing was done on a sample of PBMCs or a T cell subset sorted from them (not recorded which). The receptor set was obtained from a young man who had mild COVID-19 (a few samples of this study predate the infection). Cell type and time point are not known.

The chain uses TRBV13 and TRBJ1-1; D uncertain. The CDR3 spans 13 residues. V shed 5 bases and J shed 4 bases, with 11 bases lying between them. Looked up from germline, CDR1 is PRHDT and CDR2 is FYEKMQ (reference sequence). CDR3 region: CASSPLRATEAFF. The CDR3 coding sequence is TGTGCCAGCAGCCCTCTCCGGGCCACTGAAGCTTTCTTT.

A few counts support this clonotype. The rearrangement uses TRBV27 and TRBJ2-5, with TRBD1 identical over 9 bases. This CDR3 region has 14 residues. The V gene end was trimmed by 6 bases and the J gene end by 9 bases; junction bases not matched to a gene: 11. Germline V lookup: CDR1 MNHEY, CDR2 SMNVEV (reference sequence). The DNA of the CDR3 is TGTGCCAGCAGCTTACAGGGACAGGGTATCGCCCAGTACTTC. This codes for CASSLQGQGIAQYF.

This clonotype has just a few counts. In DNA, the CDR3 is TGTGCCAGCAGCTTGGCCCCTAGCGAGGGAGATACGCAGTATTTT. This encodes CASSLAPSEGDTQYF. V usage is TRBV5-4 and J usage is TRBJ2-3; D perhaps matches TRBD2 (6 bases). Germline CDR1 reads SGHNT; CDR2 reads YYREEE (reference sequence). V was shortened by 0 bases and J by 5 bases, with 13 bases between the two germline ends. CDR3 length: 15 residues.

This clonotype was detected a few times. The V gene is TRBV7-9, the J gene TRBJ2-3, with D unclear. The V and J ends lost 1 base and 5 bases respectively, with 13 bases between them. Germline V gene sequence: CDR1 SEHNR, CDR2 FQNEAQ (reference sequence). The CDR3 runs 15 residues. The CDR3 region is CASSLGLTGLDTQYF. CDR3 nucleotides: TGTGCCAGCAGCTTAGGCCTAACCGGGTTAGATACGCAGTATTTT. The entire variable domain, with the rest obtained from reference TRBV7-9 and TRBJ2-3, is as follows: DTGVSQNPRHKITKRGQNVTFRCDPISEHNRLYWYRQTLGQGPEFLTYFQNEAQLEKSRLLSDRFSAERPKGSFSTLEIQRTEQGDSAMYLCASSLGLTGLDTQYFGPGTRLTVL.

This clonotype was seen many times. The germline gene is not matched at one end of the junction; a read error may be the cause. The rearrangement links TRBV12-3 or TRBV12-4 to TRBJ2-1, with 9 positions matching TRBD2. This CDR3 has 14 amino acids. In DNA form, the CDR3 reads TGTGCCAGCAGCTTAGCGGGACTAGCTGGCGGGCAGTTCTTC. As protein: CASSLAGLAGGQFF.

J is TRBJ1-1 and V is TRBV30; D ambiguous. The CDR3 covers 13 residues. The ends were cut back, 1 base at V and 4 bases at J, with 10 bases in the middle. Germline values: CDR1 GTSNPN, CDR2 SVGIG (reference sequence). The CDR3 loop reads CAWSEDSITEAFF. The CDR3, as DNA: TGTGCCTGGAGTGAGGATTCGATCACTGAAGCTTTCTTT.

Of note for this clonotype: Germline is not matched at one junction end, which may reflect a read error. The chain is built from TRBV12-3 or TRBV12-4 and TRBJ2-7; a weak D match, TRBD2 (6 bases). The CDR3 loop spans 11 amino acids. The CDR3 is CSTGTSNEQYF. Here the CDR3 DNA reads TGCTCAACTGGGACTTCAAACGAGCAGTACTTC.

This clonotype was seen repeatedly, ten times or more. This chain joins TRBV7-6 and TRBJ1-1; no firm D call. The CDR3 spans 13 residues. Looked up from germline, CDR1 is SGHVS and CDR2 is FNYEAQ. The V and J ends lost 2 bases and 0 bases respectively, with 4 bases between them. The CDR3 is CASSLRLNTEAFF. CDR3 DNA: TGTGCCAGCAGCTTACGGTTGAACACTGAAGCTTTCTTT. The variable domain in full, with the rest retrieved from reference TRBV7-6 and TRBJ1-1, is GAGVSQSPRYKVTKRGQDVALRCDPISGHVSLYWYRQALGQGPEFLTYFNYEAQQDKSGLPNDRFSAERPEGSISTLTIQRTEQRDSAMYRCASSLRLNTEAFFGQGTRLTVV.

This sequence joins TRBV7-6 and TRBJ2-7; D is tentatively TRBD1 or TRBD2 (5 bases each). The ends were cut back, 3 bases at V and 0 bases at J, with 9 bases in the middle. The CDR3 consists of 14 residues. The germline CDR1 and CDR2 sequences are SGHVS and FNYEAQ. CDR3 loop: CASSLGGGSYEQYF. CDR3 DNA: TGTGCCAGCAGCTTGGGTGGGGGCTCCTACGAGCAGTACTTC.

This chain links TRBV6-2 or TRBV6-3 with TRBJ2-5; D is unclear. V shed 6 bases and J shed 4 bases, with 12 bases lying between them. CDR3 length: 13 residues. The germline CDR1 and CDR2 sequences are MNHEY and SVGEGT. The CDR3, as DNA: TGTGCCAGCAGCTCAGGACGGTTAGAGACCCAGTACTTC. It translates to CASSSGRLETQYF.

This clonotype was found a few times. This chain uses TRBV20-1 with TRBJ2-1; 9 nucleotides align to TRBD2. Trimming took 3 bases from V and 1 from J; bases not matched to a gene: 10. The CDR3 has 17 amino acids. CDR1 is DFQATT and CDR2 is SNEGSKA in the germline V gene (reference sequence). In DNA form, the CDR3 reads TGCAGTGCTAGCGGGCTAGCGGGGCGAAGTTCCTACAATGAGCAGTTCTTC. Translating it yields CSASGLAGRSSYNEQFF.

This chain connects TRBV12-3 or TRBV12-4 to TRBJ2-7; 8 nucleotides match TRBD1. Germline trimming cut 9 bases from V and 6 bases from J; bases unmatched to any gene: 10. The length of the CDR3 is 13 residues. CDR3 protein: CASTRDRGGEQYF. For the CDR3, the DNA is TGTGCCAGTACGAGAGACAGGGGCGGCGAGCAGTACTTC.

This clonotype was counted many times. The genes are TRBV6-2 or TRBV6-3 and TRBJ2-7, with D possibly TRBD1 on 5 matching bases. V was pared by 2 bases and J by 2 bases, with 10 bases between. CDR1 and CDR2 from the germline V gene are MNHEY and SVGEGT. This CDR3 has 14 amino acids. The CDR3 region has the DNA TGTGCCAGCAGTTACAACAGGCCCCCCTACGAGCAGTACGTC. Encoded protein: CASSYNRPPYEQYV.

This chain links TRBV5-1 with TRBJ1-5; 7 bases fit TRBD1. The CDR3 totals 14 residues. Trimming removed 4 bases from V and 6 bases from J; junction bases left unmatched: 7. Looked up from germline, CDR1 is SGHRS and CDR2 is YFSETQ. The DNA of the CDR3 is TGCGCCAGCAGCATTGACAGGGTAACTCAGCCCCAGCATTTT. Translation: CASSIDRVTQPQHF.

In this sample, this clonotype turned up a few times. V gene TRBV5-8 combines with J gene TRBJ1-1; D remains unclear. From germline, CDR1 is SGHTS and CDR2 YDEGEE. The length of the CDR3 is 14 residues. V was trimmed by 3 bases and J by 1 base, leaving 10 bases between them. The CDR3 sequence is CASSWVTSNTEAFF. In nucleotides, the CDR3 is TGTGCCAGCAGCTGGGTCACCTCGAACACTGAAGCTTTCTTT.

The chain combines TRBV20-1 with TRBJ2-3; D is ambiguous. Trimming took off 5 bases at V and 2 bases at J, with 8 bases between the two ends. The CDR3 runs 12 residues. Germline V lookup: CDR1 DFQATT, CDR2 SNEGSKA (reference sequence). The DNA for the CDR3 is TGCAGTGCTCGACGAACCACAGATACGCAGTATTTT. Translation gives CSARRTTDTQYF.

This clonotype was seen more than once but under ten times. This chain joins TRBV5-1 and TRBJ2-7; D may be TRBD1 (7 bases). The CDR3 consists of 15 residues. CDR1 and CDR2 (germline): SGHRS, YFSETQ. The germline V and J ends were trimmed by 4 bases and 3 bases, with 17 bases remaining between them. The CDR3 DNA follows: TGCGCCAGCAGCCCGGGCGGGACAGCTGTCTACGAGCAGTACGTC. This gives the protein CASSPGGTAVYEQYV.

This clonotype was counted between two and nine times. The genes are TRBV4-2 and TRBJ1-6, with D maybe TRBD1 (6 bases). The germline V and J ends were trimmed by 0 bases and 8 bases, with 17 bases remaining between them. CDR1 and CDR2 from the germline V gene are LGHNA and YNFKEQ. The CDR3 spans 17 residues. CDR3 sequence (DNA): TGTGCCAGCAGCCAAGATGGGGGCGGGGTGGGAGATTCACCCCTCCACTTT. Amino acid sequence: CASSQDGGGVGDSPLHF.

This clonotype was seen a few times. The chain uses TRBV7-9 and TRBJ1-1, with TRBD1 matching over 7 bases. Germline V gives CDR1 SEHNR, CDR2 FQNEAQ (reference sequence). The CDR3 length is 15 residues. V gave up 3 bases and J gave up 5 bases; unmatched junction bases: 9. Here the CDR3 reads CASSFKSGGKTEAFF. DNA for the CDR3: TGTGCCAGCAGCTTTAAATCAGGGGGTAAGACTGAAGCTTTCTTT.

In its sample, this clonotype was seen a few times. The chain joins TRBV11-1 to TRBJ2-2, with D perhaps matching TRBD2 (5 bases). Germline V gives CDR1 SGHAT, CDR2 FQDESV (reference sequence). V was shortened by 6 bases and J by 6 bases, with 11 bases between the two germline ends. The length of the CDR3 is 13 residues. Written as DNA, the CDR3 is TGTGCCAGCAGACCCACTAGGCCCGGGGAGCTGTTTTTT. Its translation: CASRPTRPGELFF.

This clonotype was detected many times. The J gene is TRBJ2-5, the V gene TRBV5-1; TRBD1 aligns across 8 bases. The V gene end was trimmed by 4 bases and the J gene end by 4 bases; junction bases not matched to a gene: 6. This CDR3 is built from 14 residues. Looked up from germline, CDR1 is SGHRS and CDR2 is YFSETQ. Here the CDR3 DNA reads TGCGCCAGCAGCAAAGGACAGGGCTTAGAGACCCAGTACTTC. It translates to CASSKGQGLETQYF.

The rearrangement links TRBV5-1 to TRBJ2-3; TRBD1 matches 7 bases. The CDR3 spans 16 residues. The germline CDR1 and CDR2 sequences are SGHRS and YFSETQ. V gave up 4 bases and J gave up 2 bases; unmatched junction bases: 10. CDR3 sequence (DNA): TGCGCCAGCAGCACGGGACAGAACAATCCCACAGATACGCAGTATTTT. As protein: CASSTGQNNPTDTQYF.

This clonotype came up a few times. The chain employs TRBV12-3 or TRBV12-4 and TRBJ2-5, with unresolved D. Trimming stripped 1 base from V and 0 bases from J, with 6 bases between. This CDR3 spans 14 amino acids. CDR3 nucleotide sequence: TGTGCCAGCAGTTTAGTCGCGTACCAAGAGACCCAGTACTTC. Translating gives CASSLVAYQETQYF.

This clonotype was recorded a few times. The CDR3 sequence is CASSYSKGSKNIQYF. CDR3 nucleotide sequence: TGTGCCAGCAGTTACTCGAAGGGATCCAAAAACATTCAGTACTTC. The rearrangement joins TRBV6-5 to TRBJ2-4; D not resolved. The CDR3 loop spans 15 amino acids. Germline V gene sequence: CDR1 MNHEY, CDR2 SVGAGI. V lost 0 bases and J lost 2, with 8 bases in between.

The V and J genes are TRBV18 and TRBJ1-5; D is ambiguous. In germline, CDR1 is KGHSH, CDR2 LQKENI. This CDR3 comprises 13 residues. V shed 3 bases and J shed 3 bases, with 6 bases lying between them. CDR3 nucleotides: TGTGCCAGCTCACCTCAAGACAATCAGCCCCAGCATTTT. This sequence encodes CASSPQDNQPQHF.

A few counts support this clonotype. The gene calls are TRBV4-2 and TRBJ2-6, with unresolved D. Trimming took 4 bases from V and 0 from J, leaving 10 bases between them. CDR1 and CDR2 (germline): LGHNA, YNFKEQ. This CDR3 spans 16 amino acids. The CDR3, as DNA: TGTGCCAGCAGCCCCCTCGACCACTCTGGGGCCAACGTCCTGACTTTC. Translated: CASSPLDHSGANVLTF.

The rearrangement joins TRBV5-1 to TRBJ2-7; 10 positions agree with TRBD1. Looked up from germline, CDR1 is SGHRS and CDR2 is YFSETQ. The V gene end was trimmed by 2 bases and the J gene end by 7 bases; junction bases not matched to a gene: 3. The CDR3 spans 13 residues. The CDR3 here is CASSLGQGVEQYV. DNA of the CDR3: TGCGCCAGCAGCTTAGGACAGGGGGTAGAGCAGTACGTC.

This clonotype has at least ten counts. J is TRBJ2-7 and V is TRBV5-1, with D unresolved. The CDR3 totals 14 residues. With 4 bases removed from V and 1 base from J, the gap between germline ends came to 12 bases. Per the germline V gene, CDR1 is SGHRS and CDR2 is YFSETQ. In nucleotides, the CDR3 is TGCGCCAGCAGCGCCGAGACGGGTTCCTACGAGCAGTACGTC. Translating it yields CASSAETGSYEQYV.